A selection of T cell receptor beta chains follows, all from one sample in a study of cytomegalovirus exposure and HLA in healthy donors. The data were produced by immunoSEQ multiplex PCR, yet TCRdb's version contains in-frame clones alone and is incomplete. The sample holds roughly 100,000 clones; around 80% are singletons and the top ten take around 3.5%. The sequencing input was PBMCs. The receptors were sampled from a male donor in good health and CMV-seropositive. Both conserved end residues are part of each CDR3. A D gene is named only where the DNA matches it firmly. Not all rows give a size; the values are once, few, many and, for expanded clones, a class.

V gene,J gene,D gene,clone size,CDR3 protein,CDR3 DNA
TRBV7-9,TRBJ1-2,TRBD1,NA,CASSLGSGQGYYGYTF,TGTGCCAGCAGCCTCGGTTCGGGACAGGGGTACTATGGCTACACCTTC
TRBV30,TRBJ2-7,TRBD2,NA,CAWSVGTSVTNEQYF,TGTGCCTGGAGTGTAGGGACTAGCGTTACGAACGAGCAGTACTTC
TRBV21-1,TRBJ2-7,NA,NA,CASSKDREAYEQYF,TGTGCCAGCAGCAAAGACAGGGAAGCGTACGAGCAGTACTTC
TRBV7-3,TRBJ1-1,TRBD1,once,CASSLSGTGVSEAFF,TGTGCCAGCAGCTTAAGTGGGACAGGGGTTTCTGAAGCTTTCTTT
TRBV5-1,TRBJ1-2,TRBD1,NA,CASSLSWDSLYGYTF,TGCGCCAGCAGCTTGAGTTGGGACAGCCTCTATGGCTACACCTTC
TRBV2,TRBJ2-3,NA,NA,CASISSTDTQYF,TGTGCCAGCATTTCTTCCACAGATACGCAGTATTTT
TRBV5-1,TRBJ2-1,TRBD1,NA,CASTRWGTGGTEQFF,TGCGCCAGCACCCGATGGGGGACAGGGGGCACTGAGCAGTTCTTC
TRBV5-1,TRBJ2-5,TRBD2,few,CASSLGPSGGETQYF,TGCGCCAGCAGCTTGGGACCTAGCGGGGGGGAGACCCAGTACTTC
TRBV7-9,TRBJ2-7,TRBD2,once,CASSSTAGTSGGAFHEQYF,TGTGCCAGCAGCTCGACGGCCGGGACTAGCGGGGGGGCCTTCCACGAGCAGTACTTC
TRBV7-9,TRBJ1-2,NA,NA,CASSLGGSGSGYTF,TGTGCCAGCAGCTTAGGCGGGTCCGGGAGCGGCTACACCTTC
TRBV18,TRBJ1-3,TRBD1,NA,CASSPPGTGDGNTIYF,TGTGCCAGCTCACCTCCCGGGACAGGGGATGGAAACACCATATATTTT
TRBV19,TRBJ1-2,NA,NA,CASSISGGNGYTF,TGTGCCAGTAGTATATCAGGAGGGAATGGCTACACCTTC
TRBV27,TRBJ2-1,TRBD2,NA,CASSFGGGAYNEQFF,TGTGCCAGCAGTTTCGGCGGGGGGGCCTACAATGAGCAGTTCTTC
TRBV7-8,TRBJ1-1,NA,NA,CASSFLLRENTEAFF,TGTGCCAGCAGCTTTCTCCTCAGGGAGAACACTGAAGCTTTCTTT
TRBV15,TRBJ2-6,NA,NA,CATESGANVLTF,TGTGCCACCGAGTCTGGGGCCAACGTCCTGACTTTC
TRBV7-9,TRBJ1-6,TRBD1,NA,CASSLSPGGISPLHF,TGTGCCAGCAGCTTATCGCCAGGGGGAATTTCACCCCTCCACTTT
TRBV19,TRBJ1-1,NA,NA,CASLTGRYEAFF,TGTGCCAGTTTGACAGGACGTTATGAAGCTTTCTTT
TRBV7-7,TRBJ2-5,NA,NA,CASSSEGKQETQYF,TGTGCTAGCAGTTCCGAGGGCAAGCAAGAGACCCAGTACTTC
TRBV6-1,TRBJ2-7,NA,NA,CASSEVPSSREQYF,TGTGCCAGCAGTGAGGTCCCCTCTTCTCGGGAGCAGTACTTC
TRBV15,TRBJ2-1,NA,few,CATSRDRQHNEQFF,TGTGCCACCAGCAGAGATCGACAGCACAATGAGCAGTTCTTC
TRBV27,TRBJ2-7,TRBD2,NA,CASSLFRGDYEQYF,TGTGCCAGCAGTTTATTTCGGGGGGACTACGAGCAGTACTTC
TRBV9,TRBJ2-5,NA,NA,CASSVNTGSPRETQYF,TGTGCCAGCAGCGTTAACACCGGGTCCCCTCGAGAGACCCAGTACTTC
TRBV15,TRBJ2-3,TRBD2,NA,CATSRDPKAGATDTQYF,TGTGCCACCAGCAGAGATCCGAAAGCGGGGGCGACAGATACGCAGTATTTT
TRBV5-1,TRBJ2-7,TRBD1,NA,CASSPGTVHEQYF,TGCGCCAGCAGCCCAGGGACAGTCCACGAGCAGTACTTC
TRBV4-2,TRBJ2-7,NA,NA,CASSQDQGEQYF,TGTGCCAGCAGCCAAGATCAGGGCGAGCAGTACTTC
TRBV30,TRBJ1-4,TRBD1,few,CAWRRQGEGEKLFF,TGTGCCTGGAGGCGACAGGGAGAGGGAGAAAAACTGTTTTTT
TRBV7-6,TRBJ2-5,TRBD1,NA,CASSPGTGGPMETQYF,TGTGCCAGCAGCCCTGGGACAGGGGGGCCGATGGAGACCCAGTACTTC
TRBV7-2,TRBJ1-1,TRBD1,few,CASKTGGLTEAFF,TGTGCCAGCAAGACAGGGGGGCTCACTGAAGCTTTCTTT
TRBV30,TRBJ2-7,NA,NA,CAWSVGGLYEQYF,TGTGCCTGGAGTGTCGGAGGGTTGTACGAGCAGTACTTC
TRBV5-5,TRBJ1-2,TRBD1,NA,CASTWTGSYGYTF,TGTGCCAGCACCTGGACAGGGTCCTATGGCTACACCTTC
TRBV5-6,TRBJ2-3,TRBD2,NA,CASTPAGVGTDTQYF,TGTGCCAGCACCCCAGCGGGGGTAGGCACAGATACGCAGTATTTT
TRBV4-1,TRBJ1-2,NA,NA,CASSQEDRRGSTSGYTF,TGCGCCAGCAGCCAAGAGGATCGACGGGGGTCGACCTCTGGCTACACCTTC
TRBV7-3,TRBJ1-4,TRBD1,NA,CASSSGQGEKLFF,TGTGCCAGCAGCAGCGGACAGGGGGAAAAACTGTTTTTT
TRBV4-3,TRBJ1-4,NA,NA,CASSQEQPIYATNEKLFF,TGCGCCAGCAGCCAAGAACAGCCAATCTATGCAACTAATGAAAAACTGTTTTTT
TRBV7-9,TRBJ1-1,NA,NA,CASSLVEALTEAFF,TGTGCCAGCAGCTTAGTAGAGGCGCTCACTGAAGCTTTCTTT
TRBV6-5,TRBJ1-6,NA,NA,CASSYSLTGWESPLHF,TGTGCCAGCAGTTACTCGCTAACAGGGTGGGAGTCACCCCTCCACTTT
TRBV5-6,TRBJ1-5,NA,NA,CASSLGRNSNQPQHF,TGTGCCAGCAGCTTGGGGCGGAATAGCAATCAGCCCCAGCATTTT
TRBV5-4,TRBJ2-7,TRBD1,few,CASSRQGTGPGEQYF,TGTGCCAGCAGCAGACAGGGGACAGGGCCGGGTGAGCAGTACTTC
TRBV10-2,TRBJ2-2,TRBD2,NA,CASSARGGDTGELFF,TGCGCCAGCAGTGCGCGGGGGGGCGACACCGGGGAGCTGTTTTTT
TRBV7-2,TRBJ2-1,TRBD1,NA,CASSARQGSYNEQFF,TGTGCCAGCAGCGCCCGACAGGGATCCTACAATGAGCAGTTCTTC
TRBV27,TRBJ1-4,NA,few,CASSFIRHEKLFF,TGTGCCAGCAGTTTTATCCGTCATGAAAAACTGTTTTTT
TRBV11-2,TRBJ1-6,NA,NA,CASSLDWRVGNSPLHF,TGTGCCAGCAGCTTAGATTGGCGGGTGGGCAATTCACCCCTCCACTTT